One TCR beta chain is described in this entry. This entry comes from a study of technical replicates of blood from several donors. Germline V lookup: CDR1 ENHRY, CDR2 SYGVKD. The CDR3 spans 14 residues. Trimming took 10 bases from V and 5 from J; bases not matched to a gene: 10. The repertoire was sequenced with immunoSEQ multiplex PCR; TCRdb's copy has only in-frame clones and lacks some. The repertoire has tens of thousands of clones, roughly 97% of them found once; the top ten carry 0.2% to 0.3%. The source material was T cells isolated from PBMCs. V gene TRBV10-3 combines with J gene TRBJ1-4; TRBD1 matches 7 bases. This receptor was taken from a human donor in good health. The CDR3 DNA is TGTGCCAGCAGGGCCGGGACAGAGAATGAAAAACTGTTTTTT. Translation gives CASRAGTENEKLFF.